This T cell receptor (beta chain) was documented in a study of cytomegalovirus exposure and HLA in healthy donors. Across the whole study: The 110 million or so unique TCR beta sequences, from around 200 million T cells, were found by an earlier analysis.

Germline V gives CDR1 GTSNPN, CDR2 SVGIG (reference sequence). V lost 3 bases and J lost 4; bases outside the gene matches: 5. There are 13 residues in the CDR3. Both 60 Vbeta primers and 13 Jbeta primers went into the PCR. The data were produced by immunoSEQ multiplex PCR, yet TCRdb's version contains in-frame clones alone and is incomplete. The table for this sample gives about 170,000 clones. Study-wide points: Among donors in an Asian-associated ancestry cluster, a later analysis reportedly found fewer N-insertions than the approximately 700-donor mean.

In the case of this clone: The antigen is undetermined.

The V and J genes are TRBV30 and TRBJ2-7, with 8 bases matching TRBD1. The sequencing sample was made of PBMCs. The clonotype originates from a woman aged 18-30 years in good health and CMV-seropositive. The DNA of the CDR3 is TGTGCCTGGAGGCGACAGGGGACGTACGAGCAGTACTTC. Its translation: CAWRRQGTYEQYF.